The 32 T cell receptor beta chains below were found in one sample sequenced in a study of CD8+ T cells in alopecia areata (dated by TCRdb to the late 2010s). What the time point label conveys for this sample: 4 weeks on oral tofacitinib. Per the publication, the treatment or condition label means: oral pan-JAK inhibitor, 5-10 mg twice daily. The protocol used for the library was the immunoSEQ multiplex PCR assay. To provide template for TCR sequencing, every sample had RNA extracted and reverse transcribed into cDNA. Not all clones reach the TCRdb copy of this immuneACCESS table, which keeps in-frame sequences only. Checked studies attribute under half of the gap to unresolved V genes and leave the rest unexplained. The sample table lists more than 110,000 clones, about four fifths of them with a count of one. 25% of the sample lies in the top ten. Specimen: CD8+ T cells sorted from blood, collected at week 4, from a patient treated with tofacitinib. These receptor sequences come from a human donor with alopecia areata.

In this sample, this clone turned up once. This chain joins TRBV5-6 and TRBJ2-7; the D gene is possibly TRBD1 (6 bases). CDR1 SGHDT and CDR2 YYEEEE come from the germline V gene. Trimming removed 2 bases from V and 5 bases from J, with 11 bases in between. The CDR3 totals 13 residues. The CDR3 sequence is CASSFAGVNEQYF. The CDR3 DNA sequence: TGTGCCAGCAGCTTTGCAGGGGTCAACGAGCAGTACTTC.

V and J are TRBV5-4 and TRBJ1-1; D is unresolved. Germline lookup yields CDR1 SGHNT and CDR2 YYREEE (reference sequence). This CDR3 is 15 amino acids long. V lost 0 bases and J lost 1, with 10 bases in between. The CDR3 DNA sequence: TGTGCCAGCAGCTTGGCCGAGGAGTCGAACACTGAAGCTTTCTTT. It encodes CASSLAEESNTEAFF.

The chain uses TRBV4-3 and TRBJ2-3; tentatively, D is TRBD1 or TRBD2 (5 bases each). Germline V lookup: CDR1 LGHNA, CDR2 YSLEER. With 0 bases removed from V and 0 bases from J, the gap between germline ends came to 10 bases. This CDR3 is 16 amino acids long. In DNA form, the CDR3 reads TGCGCCAGCAGCCAAGATAGGTGGGGGAGCACAGATACGCAGTATTTT. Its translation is CASSQDRWGSTDTQYF.

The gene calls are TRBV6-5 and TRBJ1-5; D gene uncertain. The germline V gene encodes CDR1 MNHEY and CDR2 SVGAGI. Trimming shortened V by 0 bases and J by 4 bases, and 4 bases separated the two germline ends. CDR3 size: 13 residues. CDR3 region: CASSYSFNQPQHF. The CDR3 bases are TGTGCCAGCAGTTACTCCTTTAATCAGCCCCAGCATTTT.

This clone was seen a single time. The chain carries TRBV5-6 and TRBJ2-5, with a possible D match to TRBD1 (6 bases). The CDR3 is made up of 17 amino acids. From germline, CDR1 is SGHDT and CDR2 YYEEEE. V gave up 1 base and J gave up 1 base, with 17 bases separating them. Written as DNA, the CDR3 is TGTGCCAGCAGCTTGCTCGGGCAGGGGTTGGTCCAAGAGACCCAGTACTTC. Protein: CASSLLGQGLVQETQYF.

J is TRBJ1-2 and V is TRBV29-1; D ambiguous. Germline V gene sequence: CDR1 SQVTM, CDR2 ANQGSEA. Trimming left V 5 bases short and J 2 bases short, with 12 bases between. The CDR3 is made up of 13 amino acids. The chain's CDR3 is CSVRTVSNYGYTF. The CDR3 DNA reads TGCAGCGTTCGAACCGTCTCCAACTATGGCTACACCTTC.

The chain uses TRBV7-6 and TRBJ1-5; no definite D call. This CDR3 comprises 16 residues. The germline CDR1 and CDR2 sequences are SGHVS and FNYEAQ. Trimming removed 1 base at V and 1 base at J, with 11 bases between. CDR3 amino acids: CASSLEALRSNQPQHF. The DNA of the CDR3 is TGTGCCAGCAGCTTAGAGGCCCTGAGAAGCAATCAGCCCCAGCATTTT.

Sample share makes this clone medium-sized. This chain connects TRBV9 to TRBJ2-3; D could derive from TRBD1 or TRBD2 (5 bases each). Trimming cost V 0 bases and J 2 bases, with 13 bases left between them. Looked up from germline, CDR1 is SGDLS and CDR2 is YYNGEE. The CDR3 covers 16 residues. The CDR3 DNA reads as TGTGCCAGCAGCGTAGAGGGACGTTGGAACACAGATACGCAGTATTTT. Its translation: CASSVEGRWNTDTQYF. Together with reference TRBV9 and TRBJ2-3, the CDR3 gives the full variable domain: DSGVTQTPKHLITATGQRVTLRCSPRSGDLSVYWYQQSLDQGLQFLIQYYNGEERAKGNILERFSAQQFPDLHSELNLSSLELGDSALYFCASSVEGRWNTDTQYFGPGTRLTVL.

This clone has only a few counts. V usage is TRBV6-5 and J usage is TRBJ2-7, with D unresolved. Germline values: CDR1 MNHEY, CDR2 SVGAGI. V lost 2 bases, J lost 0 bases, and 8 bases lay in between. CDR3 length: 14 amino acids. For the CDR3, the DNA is TGTGCCAGCAGTTACCTAGTAGACTCCTACGAGCAGTACTTC. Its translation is CASSYLVDSYEQYF.

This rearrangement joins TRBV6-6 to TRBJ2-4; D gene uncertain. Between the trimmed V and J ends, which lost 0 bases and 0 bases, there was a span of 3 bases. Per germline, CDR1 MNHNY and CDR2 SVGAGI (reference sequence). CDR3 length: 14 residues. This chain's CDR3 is CASSYSRAKNIQYF. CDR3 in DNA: TGTGCCAGCAGTTACTCCAGAGCCAAAAACATTCAGTACTTC.

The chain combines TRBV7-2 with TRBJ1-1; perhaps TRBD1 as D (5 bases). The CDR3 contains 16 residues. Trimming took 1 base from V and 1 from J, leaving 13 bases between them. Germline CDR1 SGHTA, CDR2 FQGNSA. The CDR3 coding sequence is TGTGCCAGCAGCTTAGTGTTATGGCAGGGGAACACTGAAGCTTTCTTT. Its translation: CASSLVLWQGNTEAFF.

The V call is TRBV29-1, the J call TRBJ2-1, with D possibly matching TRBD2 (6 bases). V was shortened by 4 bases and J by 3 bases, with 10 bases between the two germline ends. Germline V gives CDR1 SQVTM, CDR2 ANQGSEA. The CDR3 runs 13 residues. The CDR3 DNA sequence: TGCAGCGTTGTCCCGCGGGGCTACAATGAGCAGTTCTTC. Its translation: CSVVPRGYNEQFF.

This chain's CDR3 is CASSQPRGTQSNNEQFF. DNA of the CDR3: TGTGCCAGCAGCCAACCCCGGGGGACCCAAAGCAACAATGAGCAGTTCTTC. The genes are TRBV4-2 and TRBJ2-1; perhaps TRBD2 as D (6 bases). The CDR3 has 17 residues. V lost 2 bases, J lost 5 bases, and 19 bases lay in between. The germline CDR1 and CDR2 sequences are LGHNA and YNFKEQ.

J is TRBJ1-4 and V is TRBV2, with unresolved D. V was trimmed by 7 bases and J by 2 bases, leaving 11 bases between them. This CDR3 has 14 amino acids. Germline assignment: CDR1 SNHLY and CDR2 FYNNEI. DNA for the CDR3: TGTGCCAGCAAAACCGCTGCCACTAATGAAAAACTGTTTTTT. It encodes CASKTAATNEKLFF.

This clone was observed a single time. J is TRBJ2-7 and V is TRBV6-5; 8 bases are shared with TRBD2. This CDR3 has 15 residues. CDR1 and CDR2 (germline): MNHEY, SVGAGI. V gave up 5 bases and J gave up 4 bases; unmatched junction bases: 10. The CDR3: CASSQESGGSYEQYF. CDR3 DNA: TGTGCCAGCAGTCAAGAGAGCGGGGGAAGTTACGAGCAGTACTTC.

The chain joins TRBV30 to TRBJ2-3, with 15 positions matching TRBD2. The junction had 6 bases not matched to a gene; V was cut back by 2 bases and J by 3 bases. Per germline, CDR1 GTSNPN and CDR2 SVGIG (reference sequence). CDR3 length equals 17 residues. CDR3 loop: CAWSPGTSGGRTDTQYF. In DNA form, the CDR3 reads TGTGCCTGGAGTCCTGGGACTAGCGGGGGGCGGACAGATACGCAGTATTTT.

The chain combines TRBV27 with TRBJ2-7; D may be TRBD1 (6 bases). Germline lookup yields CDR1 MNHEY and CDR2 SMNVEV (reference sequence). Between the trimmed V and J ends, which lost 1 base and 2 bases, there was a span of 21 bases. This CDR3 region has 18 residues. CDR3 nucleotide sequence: TGTGCCAGCAGTTTATTCGGGCGGCAGGGGACACGTACCTACGAGCAGTACTTC. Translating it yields CASSLFGRQGTRTYEQYF.

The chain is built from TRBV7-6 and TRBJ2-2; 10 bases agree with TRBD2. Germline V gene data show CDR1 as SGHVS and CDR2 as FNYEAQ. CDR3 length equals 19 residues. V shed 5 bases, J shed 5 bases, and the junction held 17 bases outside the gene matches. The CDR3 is CASSPPPGLAGDETGELFF. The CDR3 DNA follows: TGTGCCAGCAGCCCTCCCCCAGGGCTAGCGGGGGATGAGACCGGGGAGCTGTTTTTT.

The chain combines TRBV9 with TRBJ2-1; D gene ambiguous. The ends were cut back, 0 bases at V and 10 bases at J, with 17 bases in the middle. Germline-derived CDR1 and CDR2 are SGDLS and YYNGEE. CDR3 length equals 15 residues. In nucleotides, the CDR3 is TGTGCCAGCAGCGTAGCTACGGCTGCCTTGCGGGAGCAGTTCTTC. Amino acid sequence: CASSVATAALREQFF.

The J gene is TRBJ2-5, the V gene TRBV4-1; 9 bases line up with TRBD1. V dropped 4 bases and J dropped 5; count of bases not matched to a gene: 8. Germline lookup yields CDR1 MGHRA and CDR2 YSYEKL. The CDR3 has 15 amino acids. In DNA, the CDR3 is TGCGCCAGCAGCCGTTCACAGGGGGCGGGGGAGACCCAGTACTTC. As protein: CASSRSQGAGETQYF.

Here the CDR3 reads CASSEFAALRGDTQYF. The CDR3 DNA reads TGTGCCAGCAGTGAATTTGCAGCCCTGAGGGGAGATACGCAGTATTTT. The chain recombines TRBV6-1 with TRBJ2-3, with D tentatively TRBD1 or TRBD2 (5 bases each). The germline gives CDR1 MNHNS, CDR2 SASEGT. Trimming removed 2 bases from V and 5 bases from J, with 17 bases in between. The CDR3 consists of 16 residues.

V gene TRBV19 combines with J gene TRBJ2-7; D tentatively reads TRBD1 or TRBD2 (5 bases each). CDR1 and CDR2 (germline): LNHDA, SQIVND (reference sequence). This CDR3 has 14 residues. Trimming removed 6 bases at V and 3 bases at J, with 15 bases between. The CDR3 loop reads CASSVGTLNYEQYF. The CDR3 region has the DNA TGTGCCAGTAGCGTCGGGACCTTAAACTACGAGCAGTACTTC.

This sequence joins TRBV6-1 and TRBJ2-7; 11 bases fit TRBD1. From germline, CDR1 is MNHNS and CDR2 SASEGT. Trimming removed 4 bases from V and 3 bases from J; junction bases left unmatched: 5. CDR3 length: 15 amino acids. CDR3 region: CASSGGQGAFYEQYF. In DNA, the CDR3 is TGTGCCAGCAGTGGTGGACAGGGGGCGTTCTACGAGCAGTACTTC.

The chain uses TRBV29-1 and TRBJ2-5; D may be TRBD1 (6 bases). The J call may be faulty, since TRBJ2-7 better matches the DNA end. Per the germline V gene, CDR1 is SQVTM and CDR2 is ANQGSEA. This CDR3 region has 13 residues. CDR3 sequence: CSVEAGDSYEQYF. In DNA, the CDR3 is TGCAGCGTTGAAGCAGGGGACTCCTACGAGCAGTACTTC.

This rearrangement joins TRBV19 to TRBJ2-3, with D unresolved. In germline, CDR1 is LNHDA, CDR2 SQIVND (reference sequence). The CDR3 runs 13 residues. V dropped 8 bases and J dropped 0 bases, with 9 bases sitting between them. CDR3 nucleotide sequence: TGTGCCAGTCTCCAGGAGAGCACAGATACGCAGTATTTT. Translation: CASLQESTDTQYF.

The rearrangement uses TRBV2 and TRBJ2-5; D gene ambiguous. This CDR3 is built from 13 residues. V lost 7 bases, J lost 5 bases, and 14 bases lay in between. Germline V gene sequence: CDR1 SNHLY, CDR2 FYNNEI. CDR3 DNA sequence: TGTGCCAGCATTCGGTGGGAAGGGGAGACCCAGTACTTC. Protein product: CASIRWEGETQYF.

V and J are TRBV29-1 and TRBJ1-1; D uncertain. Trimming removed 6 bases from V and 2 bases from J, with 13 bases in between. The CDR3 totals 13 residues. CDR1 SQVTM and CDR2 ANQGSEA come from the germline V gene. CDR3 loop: CSVLRADNTEAFF. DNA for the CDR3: TGCAGCGTACTCCGGGCCGATAACACTGAAGCTTTCTTT.

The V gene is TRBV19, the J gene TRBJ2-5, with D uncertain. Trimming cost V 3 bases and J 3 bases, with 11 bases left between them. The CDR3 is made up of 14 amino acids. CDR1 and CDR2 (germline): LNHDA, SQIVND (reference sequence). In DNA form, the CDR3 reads TGTGCCAGTAGTATCGGAGTCGGAGAAGAGACCCAGTACTTC. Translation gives CASSIGVGEETQYF.

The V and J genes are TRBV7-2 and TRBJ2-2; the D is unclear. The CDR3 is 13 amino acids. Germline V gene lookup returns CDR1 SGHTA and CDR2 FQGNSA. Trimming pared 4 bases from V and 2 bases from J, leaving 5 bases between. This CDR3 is CASSSLNTGELFF. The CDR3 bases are TGTGCCAGCAGCTCTTTAAACACCGGGGAGCTGTTTTTT.

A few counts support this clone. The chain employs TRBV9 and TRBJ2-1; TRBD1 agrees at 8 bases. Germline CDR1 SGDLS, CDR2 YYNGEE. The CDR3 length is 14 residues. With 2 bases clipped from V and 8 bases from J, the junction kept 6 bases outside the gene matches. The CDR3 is CASSVGQGLDEQFF. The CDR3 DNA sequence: TGTGCCAGCAGCGTTGGACAGGGTTTGGATGAGCAGTTCTTC.

In DNA, the CDR3 is TGCGCCAGCAGCCAAGAATTGTTTACAGGGGCCTCCTACGAGCAGTACTTC. Residues: CASSQELFTGASYEQYF. The chain links TRBV4-1 to TRBJ2-7; 7 bases fit TRBD1. Germline loops: CDR1 MGHRA, CDR2 YSYEKL. V shed 0 bases, J shed 0 bases, and the junction held 8 bases outside the gene matches. This CDR3 contains 17 residues.

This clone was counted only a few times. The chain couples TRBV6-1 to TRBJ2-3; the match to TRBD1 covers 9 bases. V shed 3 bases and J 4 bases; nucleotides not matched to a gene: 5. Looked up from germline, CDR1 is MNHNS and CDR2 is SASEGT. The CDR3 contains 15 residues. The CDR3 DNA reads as TGTGCCAGCAGTGACCGGGACAGGGCAGCAGATACGCAGTATTTT. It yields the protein CASSDRDRAADTQYF.